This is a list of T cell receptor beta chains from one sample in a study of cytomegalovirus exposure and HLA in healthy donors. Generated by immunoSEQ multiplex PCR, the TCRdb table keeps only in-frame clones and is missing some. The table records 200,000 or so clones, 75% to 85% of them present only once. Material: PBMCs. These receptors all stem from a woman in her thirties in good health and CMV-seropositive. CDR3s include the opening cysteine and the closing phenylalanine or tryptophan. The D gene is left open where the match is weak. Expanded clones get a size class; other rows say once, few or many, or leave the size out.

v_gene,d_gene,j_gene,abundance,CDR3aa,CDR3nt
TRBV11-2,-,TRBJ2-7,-,CASSLAEQGIRYEQYF,TGTGCCAGCAGCTTAGCCGAACAGGGTATCAGATACGAGCAGTACTTC
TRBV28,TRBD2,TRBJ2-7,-,CASSLLGTSAYEQYF,TGTGCCAGCAGTTTACTCGGGACTAGTGCTTACGAGCAGTACTTC
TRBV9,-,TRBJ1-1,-,CASSSGVEGYTEAFF,TGTGCCAGCAGTTCGGGGGTCGAGGGGTACACTGAAGCTTTCTTT
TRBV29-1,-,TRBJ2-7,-,CSAVGTNSYEQYF,TGCAGCGCCGTGGGGACAAACTCCTACGAGCAGTACTTC
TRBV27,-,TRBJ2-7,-,CASGIRGDYEQYF,TGTGCCAGCGGGATCAGGGGGGACTACGAGCAGTACTTC
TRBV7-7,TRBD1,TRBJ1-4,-,CASSLSKQGTEKLFF,TGTGCTAGCAGCTTATCCAAACAGGGGACTGAAAAACTGTTTTTT
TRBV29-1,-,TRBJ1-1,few,CSVVQANTEAFF,TGCAGCGTTGTTCAGGCAAACACTGAAGCTTTCTTT
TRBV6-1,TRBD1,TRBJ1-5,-,CASSELRQGAGQPQHF,TGTGCCAGCAGTGAACTTAGGCAGGGGGCCGGTCAGCCCCAGCATTTT
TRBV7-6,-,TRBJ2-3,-,CASSLEGARDTQYF,TGTGCCAGCAGCTTAGAAGGGGCAAGGGATACGCAGTATTTT
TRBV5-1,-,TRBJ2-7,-,CASSVDRAGSGNPYEQYF,TGCGCCAGCAGCGTCGACAGGGCTGGTAGCGGGAATCCCTACGAGCAGTACTTC
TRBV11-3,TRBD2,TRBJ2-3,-,CASSLGSGGGTQYF,TGTGCCAGCAGCTTAGGTAGCGGGGGCGGTACGCAGTATTTT
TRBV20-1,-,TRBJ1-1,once,CSARDGGAAFF,TGCAGTGCTAGAGATGGGGGCGCAGCTTTCTTT
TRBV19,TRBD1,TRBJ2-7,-,CASKGDRGPSEQYF,TGTGCCAGTAAGGGGGACAGGGGGCCTTCCGAGCAGTACTTC
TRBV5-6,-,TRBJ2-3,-,CASSWQGTDTQYF,TGTGCCAGCAGCTGGCAGGGCACAGATACGCAGTATTTT
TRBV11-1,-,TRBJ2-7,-,CASSLTRSDSYEQYF,TGTGCCAGCAGCTTAACCAGATCAGACTCCTACGAGCAGTACTTC
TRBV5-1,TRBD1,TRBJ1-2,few,CASSWGQADGYTF,TGCGCCAGCAGCTGGGGACAGGCGGATGGCTACACCTTC
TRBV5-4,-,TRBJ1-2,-,CASSFDISYTF,TGTGCCAGCAGCTTTGACATTTCCTACACCTTC
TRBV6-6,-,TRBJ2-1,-,CASRHSSNEQFF,TGTGCCAGCAGACACAGCTCCAATGAGCAGTTCTTC
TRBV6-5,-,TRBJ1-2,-,CASSSQGRTYGYTF,TGTGCCAGCAGTTCCCAGGGGAGAACCTATGGCTACACCTTC
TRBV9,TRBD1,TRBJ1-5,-,CASSVGGQGREPQHF,TGTGCCAGCAGCGTAGGGGGACAGGGGCGGGAGCCCCAGCATTTT